This T cell receptor beta chain stems from a study of response to subunit inactivated influenza vaccine. The V end was cut by 7 bases, the J end by 0 bases, with 17 bases between. This CDR3 is 16 amino acids long. Germline V gives CDR1 MNHNS, CDR2 SASEGT. TCRdb processed the RT-PCR reads anew with MiXCR; each CDR3 protein has one entry. This table has roughly 650,000 distinct CDR3 sequences, roughly 14% appearing once. The chain recombines TRBV6-1 with TRBJ2-3; D is unclear. This TCR derives from a man in his forties or fifties who received an inactivated influenza vaccine. This specimen was PBMCs from blood, taken roughly 13 days after vaccination. CDR3 sequence (DNA): TGTGCCAGCAACCCCGGACCCTTATTTAGCACAGATACGCAGTATTTT. This gives the protein CASNPGPLFSTDTQYF.